Here is one TCR beta chain with its context. Its antigen is not identified. This sample was taken from a study of PD-1 blockade in classical Hodgkin lymphoma. Study-wide results and caveats: What drove the repertoire differences, possibly disease activity or prior therapy, has not been defined.

Time point described: cycle 4 day 1 (C4D1), after five to seven weeks of nivolumab. All patients experienced relapse after autologous stem cell transplantation, and brentuximab vedotin exposure was variable. By magnetic negative selection, CD4+ T cells were purified from thawed PBMCs. The CDR3 has 15 residues. V lost 10 bases to trimming and J lost 2 bases, with 17 bases between them. Germline assignment: CDR1 ENHRY and CDR2 SYGVKD. Profiled with immunoSEQ multiplex PCR; TCRdb holds only in-frame clones, not every one. The sample holds around 37,000 clones, 90% to 95% seen once. The rearrangement uses TRBV10-3 and TRBJ2-2, with D tentatively TRBD1 (6 bases). This clonotype originated in a human donor with classical Hodgkin lymphoma. This sample comprised CD4+ T cells from blood, obtained before the fourth cycle of nivolumab. The CDR3, as DNA: TGTGCCAGCCCTTCCTCAGGGGTTAACACCGGGGAGCTGTTTTTT. Residues: CASPSSGVNTGELFF.